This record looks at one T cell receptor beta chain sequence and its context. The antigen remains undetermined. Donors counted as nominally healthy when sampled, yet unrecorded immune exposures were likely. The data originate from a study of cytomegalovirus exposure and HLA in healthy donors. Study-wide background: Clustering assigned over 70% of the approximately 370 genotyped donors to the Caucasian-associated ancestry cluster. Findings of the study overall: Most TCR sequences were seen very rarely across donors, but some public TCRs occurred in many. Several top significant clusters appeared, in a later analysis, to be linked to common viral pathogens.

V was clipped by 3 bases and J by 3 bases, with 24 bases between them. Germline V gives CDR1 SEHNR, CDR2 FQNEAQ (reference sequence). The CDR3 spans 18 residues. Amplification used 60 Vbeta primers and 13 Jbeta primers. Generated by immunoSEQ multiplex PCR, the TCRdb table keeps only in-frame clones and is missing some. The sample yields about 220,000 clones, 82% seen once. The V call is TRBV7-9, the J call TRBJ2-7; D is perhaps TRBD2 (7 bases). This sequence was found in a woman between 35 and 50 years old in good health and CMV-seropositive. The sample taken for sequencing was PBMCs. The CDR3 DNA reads TGTGCCAGCAGCTTGTTGAGGGGGACCGGGACTACCCGCTACGAGCAGTACTTC. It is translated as CASSLLRGTGTTRYEQYF. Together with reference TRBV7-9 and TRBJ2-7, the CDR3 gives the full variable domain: DTGVSQNPRHKITKRGQNVTFRCDPISEHNRLYWYRQTLGQGPEFLTYFQNEAQLEKSRLLSDRFSAERPKGSFSTLEIQRTEQGDSAMYLCASSLLRGTGTTRYEQYFGPGTRLTVT.